This T cell receptor (beta chain) emerged from a study of cytomegalovirus exposure and HLA in healthy donors. For the study at large: A later analysis reported the same platform for the roughly 120 validation repertoires and the roughly 700 first-cohort repertoires. Study findings and constraints: Cytomegalovirus-associated status was assigned to about 180 TCR beta chains.

Assay: immunoSEQ multiplex PCR; the TCRdb copy retains only in-frame clones and omits some. The profile shows roughly 250,000 clones, about 86% of them singletons. The donors were part of the validation cohort of 120 subjects. That cohort was separate from the first cohort, which comprised 500 to 850 subjects. The germline V gene encodes CDR1 MNHNY and CDR2 SVGAGI (reference sequence). This CDR3 has 16 amino acids. Trimming removed 0 bases from V and 6 bases from J, with 17 bases in between. Comment on this clone: Its antigen remains unidentified.

Specimen: PBMCs. The genes are TRBV6-6 and TRBJ1-2; maybe TRBD1 (5 bases). This receptor was taken from a woman in her twenties or thirties in good health and CMV-seropositive. The CDR3 sequence is CASSYSMGGGEHGYTF. CDR3 nucleotide sequence: TGTGCCAGCAGTTACTCGATGGGCGGGGGTGAGCATGGCTACACCTTC.